This T cell receptor beta chain was observed in a study of T cell responses to AZD1222 COVID-19 vaccine. The assay was immunoSEQ multiplex PCR, and TCRdb's table has in-frame clones only and misses some. The sample gives about 84,000 clones, over 75% of which show up once; 30% to 35% is in the top ten. The clonotype was recovered from an adult in good health. The source was peripheral blood, collected on day 0 of AZD1222 vaccination.

CDR3 in amino acids: CASSYTGPPYEQYF. The CDR3 DNA sequence: TGTGCCAGCAGTTATACGGGCCCACCCTACGAGCAGTACTTC. V is TRBV27 and J is TRBJ2-7, with D unclear. CDR1 and CDR2 (germline): MNHEY, SMNVEV (reference sequence). This CDR3 has 14 residues. V was cut by 4 bases and J by 2 bases, with 12 bases left in between.